The 29 T cell receptor beta chains given below trace back to one sample, sequenced in a study of blood T cell repertoires in COVID-19. Profiled with immunoSEQ multiplex PCR; TCRdb holds only in-frame clones, not every one. The table lists some 20,000 clones, about 85% of them singletons. The sequencing input was peripheral blood. These receptors were collected from a human donor with active COVID-19. The donor label of this sample is uncertain.

The V and J genes are TRBV5-1 and TRBJ2-1, with 8 bases that match TRBD2. Per the germline V gene, CDR1 is SGHRS and CDR2 is YFSETQ. The junction had 11 bases not matched to a gene; V was cut back by 5 bases and J by 4 bases. The CDR3 is 16 amino acids. Written as DNA, the CDR3 is TGCGCCAGCAGACCAGAGAGCGGGAGACTTTACAATGAGCAGTTCTTC. Its protein is CASRPESGRLYNEQFF.

The rearrangement joins TRBV2 to TRBJ1-5; 12 bases are shared with TRBD1. Germline loops: CDR1 SNHLY, CDR2 FYNNEI. The CDR3 covers 15 residues. V gave up 6 bases and J gave up 7 bases; unmatched junction bases: 7. As DNA, the CDR3 is TGTGCCAGCAGCCCGGGACAGGGGGCGCGGCAGCCCCAGCATTTT. This translates into CASSPGQGARQPQHF.

About this clone itself: An end of the junction does not agree with germline; a read error may underlie this. The chain has TRBV7-7 and TRBJ2-2, with TRBD1 matching 10 bases. The CDR3 extends over 17 amino acids. The germline gives CDR1 SSHAT, CDR2 FNYEAQ (reference sequence). The CDR3 DNA reads TGTGCTAGCAGCCCGGCAACGGGACAGGGGAGGGCCGGGGAGCTGTTTTTT. Its protein is CASSPATGQGRAGELFF.

The table lists this clone with a count of one. The chain employs TRBV12-3 or TRBV12-4 and TRBJ1-2, with 11 positions matching TRBD1. J was trimmed by 6 bases and V by 6 bases; bases with no gene match: 3. The CDR3 is made up of 13 amino acids. CDR3 nucleotides: TGTGCCAGCAGGGGACAGGGGGGCCATGGCTACACCTTC. Translated, it gives CASRGQGGHGYTF.

This clone is a singleton in its sample. DNA for the CDR3: TGTGCCAGCAGCTTAAGGGGGTCAGGGTACGAGCAGTACTTC. Translated, it gives CASSLRGSGYEQYF. J is TRBJ2-7 and V is TRBV7-2, with D tentatively TRBD1 (6 bases). The CDR3 loop spans 14 amino acids. Trimming removed 2 bases at V and 4 bases at J, with 12 bases between. CDR1 and CDR2 (germline): SGHTA, FQGNSA.

The chain employs TRBV9 and TRBJ1-1; no reliable D call. Germline CDR1 reads SGDLS; CDR2 reads YYNGEE. The CDR3 covers 13 residues. V was cut by 0 bases and J by 2 bases, with 5 bases left in between. The CDR3 sequence is CASSVDHNTEAFF. CDR3 sequence (DNA): TGTGCCAGCAGCGTAGATCATAACACTGAAGCTTTCTTT.

The J gene is TRBJ2-1, the V gene TRBV7-2; a weak D match, TRBD2 (5 bases). The CDR3 loop spans 13 amino acids. CDR1 SGHTA and CDR2 FQGNSA come from the germline V gene. V was pared by 5 bases and J by 6 bases, with 11 bases between. The CDR3 spells CASSRGPGNEQFF. CDR3 nucleotide sequence: TGTGCCAGCAGCAGAGGGCCCGGCAATGAGCAGTTCTTC.

The chain carries TRBV28 and TRBJ2-1, with a weak D call TRBD2 (6 bases). The CDR3 runs 15 residues. Trimming pared 8 bases from V and 4 bases from J, leaving 18 bases between. In germline, CDR1 is MDHEN, CDR2 SYDVKM. CDR3 residues: CASRDRRGLYNEQFF. The CDR3 DNA reads as TGTGCCAGCCGTGATCGGAGGGGCCTTTACAATGAGCAGTTCTTC.

The chain is built from TRBV6-4 and TRBJ2-2, with D unclear. The ends were cut back, 5 bases at V and 5 bases at J, with 12 bases in the middle. This CDR3 has 14 residues. From germline, CDR1 is MRHNA and CDR2 SNTAGT. CDR3: CASSQNPGTGELFF. Written as DNA, the CDR3 is TGTGCCAGCAGTCAAAACCCCGGTACCGGGGAGCTGTTTTTT.

The CDR3 loop is CASSASGTSGRADEQYF. DNA for the CDR3: TGTGCCAGCAGTGCATCCGGGACTAGCGGGAGGGCCGATGAGCAGTACTTC. The chain has TRBV27 and TRBJ2-7, with 16 bases aligning to TRBD2. Trimming at V came to 5 bases and at J to 7 bases, leaving 11 bases not matched to a gene. This CDR3 has 17 amino acids. Germline V gives CDR1 MNHEY, CDR2 SMNVEV (reference sequence).

The chain carries TRBV11-2 and TRBJ2-3; D is undetermined. Germline V CDR1 and CDR2: SGHAT, FQNNGV. Trimming took 5 bases from V and 5 from J, leaving 26 bases between them. The CDR3 runs 18 residues. CDR3 sequence reads: CASSPYRLDPTFGDTQYF. CDR3 nucleotides: TGTGCCAGCAGCCCCTACCGACTGGATCCTACTTTCGGAGATACGCAGTATTTT.

The CDR3 DNA is TGCGCCAGCAGTTCGCTACTAGCATCGCGAGAGACCCAGTACTTC. Protein product: CASSSLLASRETQYF. The rearrangement joins TRBV5-1 to TRBJ2-5; possibly TRBD2 for D (6 bases). CDR1 SGHRS and CDR2 YFSETQ come from the germline V gene. The CDR3 runs to 15 residues. The V end was cut by 5 bases, the J end by 4 bases, with 18 bases between.

The chain combines TRBV27 with TRBJ2-3; 7 bases fit TRBD2. The germline V gene has CDR1 MNHEY and CDR2 SMNVEV (reference sequence). The CDR3 runs 16 residues. V dropped 5 bases and J dropped 2; count of bases not matched to a gene: 10. CDR3 protein: CASSVSPGLFTDTQYF. CDR3 in DNA: TGTGCCAGCAGTGTTTCTCCGGGACTATTCACAGATACGCAGTATTTT.

V is TRBV7-9 and J is TRBJ1-4; TRBD1 might be the D (6 bases). The V and J ends lost 0 bases and 4 bases respectively, with 12 bases between them. The CDR3 is made up of 16 amino acids. Germline loops: CDR1 SEHNR, CDR2 FQNEAQ (reference sequence). CDR3 nucleotides: TGTGCCAGCAGCTTAGCAGTCGACAGGATTAATGAAAAACTGTTTTTT. Protein: CASSLAVDRINEKLFF.

This chain joins TRBV18 and TRBJ1-1, with D maybe TRBD1 (6 bases). Trimming shortened V by 4 bases and J by 5 bases, and 17 bases separated the two germline ends. The CDR3 runs to 15 residues. The V gene's germline CDR1 is KGHSH and CDR2 LQKENI. CDR3 nucleotides: TGTGCCAGCTCACTCCGATACAGGGAAGGAACTGAAGCTTTCTTT. It specifies CASSLRYREGTEAFF.

This chain links TRBV5-1 with TRBJ2-7, with 12 bases aligning to TRBD2. Germline-derived CDR1 and CDR2 are SGHRS and YFSETQ. Trimming took 4 bases from V and 3 from J; bases not matched to a gene: 2. The CDR3 is 14 amino acids. CDR3 in DNA: TGCGCCAGCAGCCGGACTAGCGGGAACTACGAGCAGTACTTC. Translation: CASSRTSGNYEQYF.

V is TRBV27 and J is TRBJ1-2, with D possibly TRBD1 on 5 matching bases. The CDR3 covers 14 residues. CDR1 is MNHEY, CDR2 SMNVEV, per germline (reference sequence). The V gene lost 6 bases and the J gene lost 4 bases, with 15 bases spanning the gap. The DNA for the CDR3 is TGTGCCAGCAGACCGTCGACAGAAACCTATGGCTACACCTTC. Translation: CASRPSTETYGYTF.

Written as DNA, the CDR3 is TGTGCCAGCAGCTTGGCAGTTAGCGGGAGGTTGGAGACCCAGTACTTC. Its translation is CASSLAVSGRLETQYF. This chain joins TRBV5-4 and TRBJ2-5, with 10 bases aligning to TRBD2. CDR3 size: 16 residues. J was trimmed by 5 bases and V by 0 bases; bases with no gene match: 7. Germline CDR1 reads SGHNT; CDR2 reads YYREEE (reference sequence).

CDR3 nucleotide sequence: TGTGCCAGCCGGGGGATTGGGAGCTCCTACAATGAGCAGTTCTTC. The encoded protein is CASRGIGSSYNEQFF. The J gene is TRBJ2-1, the V gene TRBV6-5; D might be TRBD2 (6 bases). The CDR3 is 15 amino acids. The germline CDR1 and CDR2 sequences are MNHEY and SVGAGI. V dropped 8 bases and J dropped 0 bases, with 14 bases sitting between them.

The chain combines TRBV5-1 with TRBJ2-5; TRBD1 aligns across 7 bases. CDR1 is SGHRS, CDR2 YFSETQ, per germline. V trimming: 2 bases; J trimming: 2 bases; junction bases outside the gene matches: 6. CDR3 length: 15 amino acids. The DNA of the CDR3 is TGCGCCAGCAGCTTAAGGGACAGTGCTCAAGAGACCCAGTACTTC. This encodes CASSLRDSAQETQYF. Variable domain in full (rest from reference TRBV5-1 and TRBJ2-5): KAGVTQTPRYLIKTRGQQVTLSCSPISGHRSVSWYQQTPGQGLQFLFEYFSETQRNKGNFPGRFSGRQFSNSRSEMNVSTLELGDSALYLCASSLRDSAQETQYFGPGTRLLVL.

The rearrangement links TRBV18 to TRBJ1-1; 7 bases agree with TRBD1. The V gene end was trimmed by 4 bases and the J gene end by 7 bases; junction bases not matched to a gene: 6. Germline CDR1 reads KGHSH; CDR2 reads LQKENI. The CDR3 is 13 amino acids. This chain's CDR3 is CASSRDSDLEAFF. In nucleotides, the CDR3 is TGTGCCAGCTCACGGGACAGCGACCTTGAAGCTTTCTTT.

The table lists this clone with a count of one. This rearrangement joins TRBV19 to TRBJ2-1, with 10 nucleotides matching TRBD2. V trimming: 6 bases; J trimming: 2 bases; junction bases outside the gene matches: 4. The germline gives CDR1 LNHDA, CDR2 SQIVND (reference sequence). The CDR3 length is 15 residues. In DNA, the CDR3 is TGTGCCAGTAGCCTTCTAGCGGGGGCCTACAATGAGCAGTTCTTC. It yields the protein CASSLLAGAYNEQFF.

The chain uses TRBV19 and TRBJ2-7; D may be TRBD2 (7 bases). Trimming left V 9 bases short and J 6 bases short, with 24 bases between. The CDR3 consists of 15 residues. Germline V CDR1 and CDR2: LNHDA, SQIVND (reference sequence). DNA for the CDR3: TGTGCCAGAGAAGGGGGGACTATCTTTCTGGCCGAGCAGTACTTC. It encodes CAREGGTIFLAEQYF.

The DNA for the CDR3 is TGTGCCAGCAGCTTAATTACAGGGGGGAATCAGCCCCAGCATTTT. Protein: CASSLITGGNQPQHF. This chain links TRBV7-2 with TRBJ1-5; 8 nucleotides agree with TRBD1. The CDR3 has 15 residues. Germline trimming cut 2 bases from V and 4 bases from J; bases unmatched to any gene: 4. CDR1 and CDR2 from the germline V gene are SGHTA and FQGNSA.

This chain uses TRBV9 with TRBJ2-7; no reliable D call. V lost 0 bases, J lost 2 bases, and 12 bases lay in between. CDR3 length: 15 amino acids. Germline V gene sequence: CDR1 SGDLS, CDR2 YYNGEE. The CDR3 DNA sequence: TGTGCCAGCAGCGTAGGAGGCAGCGTTACCTACGAGCAGTACTTC. It is translated as CASSVGGSVTYEQYF.

V and J are TRBV11-2 and TRBJ2-7; 10 bases map to TRBD2. With 5 bases clipped from V and 1 base from J, the junction kept 5 bases outside the gene matches. This CDR3 has 15 residues. Germline values: CDR1 SGHAT, CDR2 FQNNGV. The CDR3 region is CASSRLGLASYEQYF. The CDR3, as DNA: TGTGCCAGCAGCCGACTGGGACTAGCGTCCTACGAGCAGTACTTC.

V gene TRBV15 combines with J gene TRBJ1-5; D perhaps matches TRBD1 (6 bases). Germline V gives CDR1 LNHNV, CDR2 YYDKDF (reference sequence). The V end was cut by 0 bases, the J end by 6 bases, with 24 bases between. The CDR3 extends over 19 amino acids. The CDR3 is CATSRDLPMAGDMGQPQHF. The DNA of the CDR3 is TGTGCCACCAGCAGAGACCTCCCTATGGCCGGGGACATGGGTCAGCCCCAGCATTTT. Based on the CDR3 plus reference TRBV15 and TRBJ1-5, the full variable domain is DAMVIQNPRYQVTQFGKPVTLSCSQTLNHNVMYWYQQKSSQAPKLLFHYYDKDFNNEADTPDNFQSRRPNTSFCFLDIRSPGLGDTAMYLCATSRDLPMAGDMGQPQHFGDGTRLSIL.

J is TRBJ2-7 and V is TRBV3-1 (or the pseudogene TRBV3-2); TRBD1 aligns across 7 bases. The CDR3 loop spans 14 amino acids. Germline CDR1 is LGHDT and CDR2 is YNNKEL (reference sequence). V trimming: 3 bases; J trimming: 4 bases; junction bases outside the gene matches: 6. The CDR3 reads CASSHRQGIYEQYF. As DNA, the CDR3 is TGTGCCAGCAGCCATAGACAGGGAATTTACGAGCAGTACTTC.

The chain links TRBV27 to TRBJ2-7, with 7 bases that match TRBD2. Germline V CDR1 and CDR2: MNHEY, SMNVEV (reference sequence). Losses at the gene ends were 3 bases for V and 4 bases for J; bases not matched to a gene: 6. The CDR3 loop spans 14 amino acids. CDR3: CASSLAGDFYEQYF. CDR3 nucleotides: TGTGCCAGCAGTTTGGCGGGAGACTTTTACGAGCAGTACTTC.